This T cell receptor (beta chain) was obtained from a study of shared clonotypes between healthy human individuals. Libraries were prepared by immunoSEQ multiplex PCR; TCRdb keeps only in-frame clonotypes and omits some of them. The sample holds hundreds of thousands of clones; about 92% are singletons and the top ten take 24%. A remark on this clone: This CDR3 is also generated by other DNA sequences in the sample.

V lost 0 bases to trimming and J lost 2 bases; unmatched junction nucleotides: 4. In germline, CDR1 is SGHVS, CDR2 FQNEAQ. The CDR3 sequence is 17 residues long. CD8 cells regarded as naive lacked CD45RO, were positively chosen for CCR7, and omitted terminally differentiated effector memory CD45RA+ cells. Sequencing input: naive CD8+ T cells sorted from blood. The chain carries TRBV7-8 and TRBJ2-2, with TRBD2 identical over 9 bases. This sequence originates from a man aged 25-45 years in good health. The DNA of the CDR3 is TGTGCCAGCAGCTTAGCGGGGCTAGCGGGAAACACCGGGGAGCTGTTTTTT. This gives the protein CASSLAGLAGNTGELFF.